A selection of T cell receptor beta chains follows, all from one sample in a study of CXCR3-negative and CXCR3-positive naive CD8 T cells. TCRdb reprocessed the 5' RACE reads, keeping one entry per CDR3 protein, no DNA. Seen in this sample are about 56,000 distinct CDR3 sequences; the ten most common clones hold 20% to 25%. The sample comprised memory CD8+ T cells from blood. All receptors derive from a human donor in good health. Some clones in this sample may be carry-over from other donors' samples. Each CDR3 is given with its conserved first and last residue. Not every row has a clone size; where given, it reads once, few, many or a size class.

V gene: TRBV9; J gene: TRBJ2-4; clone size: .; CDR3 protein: CASSVGDPGKYF
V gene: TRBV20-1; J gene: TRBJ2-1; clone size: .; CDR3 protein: CSAPSLAGVDEQFF
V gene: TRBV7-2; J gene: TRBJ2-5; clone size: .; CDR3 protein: CASSLATGWGQETQYF
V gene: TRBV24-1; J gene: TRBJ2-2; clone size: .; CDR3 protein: CATSDRRTGELFF
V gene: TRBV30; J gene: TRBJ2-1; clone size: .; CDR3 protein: CAWSVLGRDANEQFF
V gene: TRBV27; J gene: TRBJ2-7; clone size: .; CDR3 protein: CASSTSARTSLYEQYF
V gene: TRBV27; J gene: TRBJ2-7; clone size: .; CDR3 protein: CASSLERRGYEQYF
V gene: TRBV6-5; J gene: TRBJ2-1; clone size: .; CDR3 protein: CASSYSHFALLENSYNEQFF
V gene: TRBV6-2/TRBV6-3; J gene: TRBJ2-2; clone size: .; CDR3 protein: CASSYTLGTTGELFF
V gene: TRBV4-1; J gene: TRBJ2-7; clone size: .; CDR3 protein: CASRFEPGQGEYEKYF
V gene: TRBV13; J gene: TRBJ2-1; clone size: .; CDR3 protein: CASSLVNGIAKYEQFF
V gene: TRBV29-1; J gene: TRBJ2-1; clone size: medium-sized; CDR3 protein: CSGGDREIEQFF
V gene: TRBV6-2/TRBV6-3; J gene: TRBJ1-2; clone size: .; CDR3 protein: CASSSRTDHPNYGYTF
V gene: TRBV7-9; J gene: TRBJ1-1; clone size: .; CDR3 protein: CASSPGDTEAFF
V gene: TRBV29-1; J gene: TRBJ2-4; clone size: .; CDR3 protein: CSVETGGASAKNTQYF
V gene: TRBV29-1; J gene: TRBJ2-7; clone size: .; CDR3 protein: CSVRRESYEQYF
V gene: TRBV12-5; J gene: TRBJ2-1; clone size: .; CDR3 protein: CASGLVVGLAGRSSYNEQFF
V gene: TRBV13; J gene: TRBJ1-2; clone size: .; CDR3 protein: CASSLGSLGGGYTF
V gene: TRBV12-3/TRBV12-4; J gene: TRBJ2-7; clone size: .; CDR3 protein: CASSLRGSYEQYF
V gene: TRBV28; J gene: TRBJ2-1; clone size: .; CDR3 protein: CASSLLAGVHEQFF
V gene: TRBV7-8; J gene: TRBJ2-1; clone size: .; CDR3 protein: CASSHRDGYEQYF
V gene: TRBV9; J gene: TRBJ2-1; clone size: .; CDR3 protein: CASSVAKGPRGIEQFF
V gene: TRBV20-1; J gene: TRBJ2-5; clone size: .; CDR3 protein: CSATQGAWETQYF
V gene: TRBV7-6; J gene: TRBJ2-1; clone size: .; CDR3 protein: CASSLSAGGPLYNEQFF
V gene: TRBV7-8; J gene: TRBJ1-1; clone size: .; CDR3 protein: CASSLTRALNTEAFF
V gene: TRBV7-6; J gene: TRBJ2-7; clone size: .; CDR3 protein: CASSPEAGYGYEQYF
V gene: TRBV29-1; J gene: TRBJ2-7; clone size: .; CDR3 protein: CSVEAPLGRDTQYF
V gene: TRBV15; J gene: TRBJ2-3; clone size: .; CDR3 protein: CATSLLAGGQDTQYF
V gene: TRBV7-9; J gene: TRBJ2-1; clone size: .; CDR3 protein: CASSAPDEQFF
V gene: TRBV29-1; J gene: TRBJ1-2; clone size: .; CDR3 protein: CSVEVWGTYGYTF
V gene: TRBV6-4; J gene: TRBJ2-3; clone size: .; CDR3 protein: CASSATSGRGTDTQYF
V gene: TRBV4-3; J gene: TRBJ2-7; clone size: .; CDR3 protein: CASREQGASSYEQYF
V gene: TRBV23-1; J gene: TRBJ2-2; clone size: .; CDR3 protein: CASRVRQGAGELFF
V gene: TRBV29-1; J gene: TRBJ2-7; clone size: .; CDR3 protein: CSVEGGGQVEYEQYF
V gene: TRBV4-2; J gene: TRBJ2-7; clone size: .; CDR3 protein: CASSQDGLIEQCF